This T cell receptor (beta chain) originates from a study of cytomegalovirus exposure and HLA in healthy donors. Germline lookup yields CDR1 LNHDA and CDR2 SQIVND (reference sequence). The CDR3 length is 15 residues. The V end lost 7 bases, the J end lost 6 bases, and 18 bases lay between the germline ends. Points on this clone: Its antigen is not identified.

PCR used 60 Vbeta primers and 13 Jbeta primers. Profiling relied on immunoSEQ multiplex PCR, and the TCRdb table lists in-frame clones only, not all of them. The sample carries a few hundred thousand clones, 77% recorded once. Study findings and constraints: Reportedly, TCR beta sequences accurately predicted HLA-A and HLA-B alleles in most subjects.

The sequence was collected from a woman aged 55-69 years in good health and CMV-seropositive. The gene calls are TRBV19 and TRBJ2-2; possibly TRBD2 for D (7 bases). The sample comprised PBMCs. The CDR3 DNA reads as TGTGCCAGTACCCAGGGGAGGGTTGGGGCCGGGGAGCTGTTTTTT. Encoded protein: CASTQGRVGAGELFF.